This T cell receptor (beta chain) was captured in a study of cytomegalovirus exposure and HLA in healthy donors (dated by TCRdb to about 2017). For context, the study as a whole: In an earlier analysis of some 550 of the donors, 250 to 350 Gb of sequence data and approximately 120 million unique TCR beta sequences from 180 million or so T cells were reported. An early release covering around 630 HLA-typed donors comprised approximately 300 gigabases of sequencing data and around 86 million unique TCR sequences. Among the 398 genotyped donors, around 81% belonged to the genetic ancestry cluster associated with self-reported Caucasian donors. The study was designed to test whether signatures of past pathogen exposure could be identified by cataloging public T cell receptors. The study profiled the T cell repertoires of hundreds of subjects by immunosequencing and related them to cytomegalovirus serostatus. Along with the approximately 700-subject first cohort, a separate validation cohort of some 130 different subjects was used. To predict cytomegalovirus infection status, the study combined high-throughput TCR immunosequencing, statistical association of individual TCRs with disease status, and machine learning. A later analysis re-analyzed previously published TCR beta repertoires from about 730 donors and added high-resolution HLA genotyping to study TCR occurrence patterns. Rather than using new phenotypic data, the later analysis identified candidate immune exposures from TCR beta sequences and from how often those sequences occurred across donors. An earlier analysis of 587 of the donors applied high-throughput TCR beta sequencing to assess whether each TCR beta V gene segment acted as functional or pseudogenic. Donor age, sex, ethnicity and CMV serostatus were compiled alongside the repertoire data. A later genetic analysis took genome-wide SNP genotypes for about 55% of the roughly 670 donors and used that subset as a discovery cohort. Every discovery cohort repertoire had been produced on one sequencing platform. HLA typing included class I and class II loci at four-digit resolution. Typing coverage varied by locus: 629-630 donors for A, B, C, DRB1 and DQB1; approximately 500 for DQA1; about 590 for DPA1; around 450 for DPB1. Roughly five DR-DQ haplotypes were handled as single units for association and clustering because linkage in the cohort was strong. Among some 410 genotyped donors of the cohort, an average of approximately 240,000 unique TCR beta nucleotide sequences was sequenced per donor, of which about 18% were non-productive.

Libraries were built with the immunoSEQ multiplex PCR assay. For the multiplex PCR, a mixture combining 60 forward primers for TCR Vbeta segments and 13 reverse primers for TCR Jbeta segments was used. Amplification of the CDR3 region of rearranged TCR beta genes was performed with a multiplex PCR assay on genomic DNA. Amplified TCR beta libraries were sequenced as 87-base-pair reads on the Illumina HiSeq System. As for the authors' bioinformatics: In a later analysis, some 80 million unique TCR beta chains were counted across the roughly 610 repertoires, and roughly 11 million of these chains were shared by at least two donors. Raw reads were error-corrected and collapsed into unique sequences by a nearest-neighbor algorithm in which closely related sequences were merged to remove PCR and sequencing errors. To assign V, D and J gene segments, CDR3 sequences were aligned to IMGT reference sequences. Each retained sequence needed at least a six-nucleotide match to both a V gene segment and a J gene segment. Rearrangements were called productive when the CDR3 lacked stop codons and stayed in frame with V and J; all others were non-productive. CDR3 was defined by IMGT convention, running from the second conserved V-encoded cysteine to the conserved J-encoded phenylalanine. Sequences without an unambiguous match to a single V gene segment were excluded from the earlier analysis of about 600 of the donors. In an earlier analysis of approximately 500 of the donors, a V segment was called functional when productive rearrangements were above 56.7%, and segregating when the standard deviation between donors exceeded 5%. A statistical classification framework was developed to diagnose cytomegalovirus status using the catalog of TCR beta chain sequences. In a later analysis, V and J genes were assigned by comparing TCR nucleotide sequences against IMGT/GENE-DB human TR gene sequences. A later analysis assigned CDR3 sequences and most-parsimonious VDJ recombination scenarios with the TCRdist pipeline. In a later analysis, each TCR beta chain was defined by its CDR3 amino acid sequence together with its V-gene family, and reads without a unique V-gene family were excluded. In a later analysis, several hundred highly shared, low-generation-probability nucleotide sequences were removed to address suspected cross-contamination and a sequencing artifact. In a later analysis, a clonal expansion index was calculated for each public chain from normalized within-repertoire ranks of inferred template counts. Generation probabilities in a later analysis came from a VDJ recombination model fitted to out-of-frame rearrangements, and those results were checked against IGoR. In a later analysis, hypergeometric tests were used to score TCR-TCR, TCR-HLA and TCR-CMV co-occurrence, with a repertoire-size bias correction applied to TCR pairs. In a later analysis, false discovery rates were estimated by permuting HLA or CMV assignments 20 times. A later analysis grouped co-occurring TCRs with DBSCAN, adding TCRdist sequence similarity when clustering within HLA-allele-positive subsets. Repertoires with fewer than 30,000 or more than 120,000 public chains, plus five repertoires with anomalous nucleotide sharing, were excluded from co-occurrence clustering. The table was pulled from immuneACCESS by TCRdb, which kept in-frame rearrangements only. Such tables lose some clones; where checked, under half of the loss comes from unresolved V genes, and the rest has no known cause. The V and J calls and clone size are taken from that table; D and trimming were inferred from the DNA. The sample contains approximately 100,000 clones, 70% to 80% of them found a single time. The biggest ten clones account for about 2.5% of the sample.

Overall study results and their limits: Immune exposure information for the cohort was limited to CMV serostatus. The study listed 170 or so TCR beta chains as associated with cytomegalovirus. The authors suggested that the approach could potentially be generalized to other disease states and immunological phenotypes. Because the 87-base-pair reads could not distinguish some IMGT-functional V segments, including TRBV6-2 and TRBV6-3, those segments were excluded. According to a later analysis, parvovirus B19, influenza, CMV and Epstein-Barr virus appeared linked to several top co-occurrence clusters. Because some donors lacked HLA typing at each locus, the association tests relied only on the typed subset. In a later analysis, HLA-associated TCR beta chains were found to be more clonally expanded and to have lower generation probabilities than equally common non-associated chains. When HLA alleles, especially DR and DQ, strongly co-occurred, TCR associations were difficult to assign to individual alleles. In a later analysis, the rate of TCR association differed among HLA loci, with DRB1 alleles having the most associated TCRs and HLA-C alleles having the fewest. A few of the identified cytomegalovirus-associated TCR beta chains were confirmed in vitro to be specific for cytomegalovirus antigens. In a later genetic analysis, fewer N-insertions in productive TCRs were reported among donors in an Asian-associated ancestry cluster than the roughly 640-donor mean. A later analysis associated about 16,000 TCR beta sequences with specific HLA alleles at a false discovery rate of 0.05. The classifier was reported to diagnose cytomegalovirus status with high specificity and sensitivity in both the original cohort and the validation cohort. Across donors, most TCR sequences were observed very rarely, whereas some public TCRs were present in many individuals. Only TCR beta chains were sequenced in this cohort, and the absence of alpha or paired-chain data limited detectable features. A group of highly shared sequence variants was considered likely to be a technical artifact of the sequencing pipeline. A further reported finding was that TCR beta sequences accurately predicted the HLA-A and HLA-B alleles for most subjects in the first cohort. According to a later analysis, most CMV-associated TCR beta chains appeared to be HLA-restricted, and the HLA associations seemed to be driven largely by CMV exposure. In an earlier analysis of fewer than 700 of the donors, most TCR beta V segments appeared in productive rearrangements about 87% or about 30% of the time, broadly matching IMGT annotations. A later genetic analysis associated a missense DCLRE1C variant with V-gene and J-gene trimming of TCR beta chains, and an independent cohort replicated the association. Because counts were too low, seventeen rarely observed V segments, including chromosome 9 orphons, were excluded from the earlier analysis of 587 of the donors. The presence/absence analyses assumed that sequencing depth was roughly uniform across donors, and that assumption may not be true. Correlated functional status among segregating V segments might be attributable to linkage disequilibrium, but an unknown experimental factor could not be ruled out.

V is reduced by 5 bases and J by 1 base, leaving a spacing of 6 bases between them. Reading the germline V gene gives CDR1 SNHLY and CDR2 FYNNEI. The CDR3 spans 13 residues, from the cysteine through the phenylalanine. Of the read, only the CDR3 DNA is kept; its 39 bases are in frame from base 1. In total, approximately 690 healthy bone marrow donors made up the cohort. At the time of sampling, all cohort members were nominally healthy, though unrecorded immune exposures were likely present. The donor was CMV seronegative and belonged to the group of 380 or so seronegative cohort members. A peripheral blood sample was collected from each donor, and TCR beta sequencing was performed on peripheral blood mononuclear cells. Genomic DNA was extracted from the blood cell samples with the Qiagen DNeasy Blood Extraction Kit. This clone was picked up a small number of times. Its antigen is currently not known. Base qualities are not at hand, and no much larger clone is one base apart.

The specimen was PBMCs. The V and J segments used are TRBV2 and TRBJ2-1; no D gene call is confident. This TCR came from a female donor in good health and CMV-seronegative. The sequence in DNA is TGTGCCAGCAGTACTCGGTCCTACAATGAGCAGTTCTTC. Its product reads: CASSTRSYNEQFF. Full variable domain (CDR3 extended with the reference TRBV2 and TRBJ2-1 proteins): EPEVTQTPSHQVTQMGQEVILRCVPISNHLYFYWYRQILGQKVEFLVSFYNNEISEKSEIFDDQFSVERPDGSNFTLKIRSTKLEDSAMYFCASSTRSYNEQFFGPGTRLTVL.